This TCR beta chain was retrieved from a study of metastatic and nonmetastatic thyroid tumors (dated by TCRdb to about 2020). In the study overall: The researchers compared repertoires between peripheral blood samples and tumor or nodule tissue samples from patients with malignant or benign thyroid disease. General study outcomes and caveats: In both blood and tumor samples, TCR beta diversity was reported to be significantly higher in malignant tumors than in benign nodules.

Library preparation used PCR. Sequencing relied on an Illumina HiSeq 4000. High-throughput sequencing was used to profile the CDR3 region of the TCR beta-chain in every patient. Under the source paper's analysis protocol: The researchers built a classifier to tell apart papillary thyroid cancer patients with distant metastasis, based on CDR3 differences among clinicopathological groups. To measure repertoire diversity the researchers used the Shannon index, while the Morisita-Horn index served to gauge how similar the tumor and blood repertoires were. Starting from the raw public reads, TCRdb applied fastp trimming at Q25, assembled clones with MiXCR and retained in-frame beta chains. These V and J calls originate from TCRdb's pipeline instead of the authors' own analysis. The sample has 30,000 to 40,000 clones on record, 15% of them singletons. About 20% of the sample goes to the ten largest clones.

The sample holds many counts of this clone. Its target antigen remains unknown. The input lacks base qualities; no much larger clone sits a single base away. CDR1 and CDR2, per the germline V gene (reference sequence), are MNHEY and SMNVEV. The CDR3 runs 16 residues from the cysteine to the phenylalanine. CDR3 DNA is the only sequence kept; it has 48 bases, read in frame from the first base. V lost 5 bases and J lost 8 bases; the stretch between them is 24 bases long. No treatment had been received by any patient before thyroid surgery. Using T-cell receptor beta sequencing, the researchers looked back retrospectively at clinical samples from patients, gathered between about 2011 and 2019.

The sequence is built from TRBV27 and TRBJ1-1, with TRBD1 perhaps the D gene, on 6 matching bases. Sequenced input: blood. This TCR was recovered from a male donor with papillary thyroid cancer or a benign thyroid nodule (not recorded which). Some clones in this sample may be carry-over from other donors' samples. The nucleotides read TGTGCCAGCAGTGGGGGGGAGGGGGGGACCGGGGGGGAAGCTTTCTTT. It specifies CASSGGEGGTGGEAFF.